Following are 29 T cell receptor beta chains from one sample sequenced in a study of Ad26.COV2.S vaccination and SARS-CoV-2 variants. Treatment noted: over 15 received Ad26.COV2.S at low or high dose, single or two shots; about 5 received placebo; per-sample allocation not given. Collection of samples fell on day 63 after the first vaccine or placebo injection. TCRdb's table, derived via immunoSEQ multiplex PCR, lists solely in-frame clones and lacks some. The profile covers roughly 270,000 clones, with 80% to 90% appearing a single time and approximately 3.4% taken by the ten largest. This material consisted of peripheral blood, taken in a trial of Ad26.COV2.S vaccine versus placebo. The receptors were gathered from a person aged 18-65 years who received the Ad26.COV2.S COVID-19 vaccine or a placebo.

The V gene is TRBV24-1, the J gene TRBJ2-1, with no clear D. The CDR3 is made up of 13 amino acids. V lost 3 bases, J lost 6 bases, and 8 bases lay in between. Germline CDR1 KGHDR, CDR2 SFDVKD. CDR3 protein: CATSDVGFNEQFF. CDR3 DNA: TGTGCCACCAGTGATGTGGGGTTCAATGAGCAGTTCTTC.

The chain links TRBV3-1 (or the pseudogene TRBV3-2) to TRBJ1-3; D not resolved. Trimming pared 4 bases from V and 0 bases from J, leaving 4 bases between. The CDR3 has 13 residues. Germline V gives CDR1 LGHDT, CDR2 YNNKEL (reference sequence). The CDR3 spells CASSPNSGNTIYF. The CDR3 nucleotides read TGTGCCAGCAGCCCAAACTCTGGAAACACCATATATTTT.

This CDR3 reads CASSIAAGGQPQHF. The CDR3 region has the DNA TGTGCCAGTAGTATAGCTGCGGGCGGTCAGCCCCAGCATTTT. The V and J genes are TRBV19 and TRBJ1-5; D unclear. The germline V gene encodes CDR1 LNHDA and CDR2 SQIVND (reference sequence). Trimming took off 1 base at V and 6 bases at J, with 10 bases between the two ends. The CDR3 contains 14 residues.

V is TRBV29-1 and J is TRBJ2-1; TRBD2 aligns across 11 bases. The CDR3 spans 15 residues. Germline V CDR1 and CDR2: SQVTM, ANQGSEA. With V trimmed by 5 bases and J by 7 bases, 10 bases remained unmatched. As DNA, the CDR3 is TGCAGCGTTCGACCAACTAGCGGGAGTTTGAATGAGCAGTTCTTC. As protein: CSVRPTSGSLNEQFF.

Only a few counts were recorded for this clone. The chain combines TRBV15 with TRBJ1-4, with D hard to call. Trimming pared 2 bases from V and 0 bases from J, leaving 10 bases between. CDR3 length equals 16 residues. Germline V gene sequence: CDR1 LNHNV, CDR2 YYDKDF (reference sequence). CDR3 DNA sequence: TGTGCCACCAGCAGACCCGGGCGGCCAACTAATGAAAAACTGTTTTTT. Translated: CATSRPGRPTNEKLFF.

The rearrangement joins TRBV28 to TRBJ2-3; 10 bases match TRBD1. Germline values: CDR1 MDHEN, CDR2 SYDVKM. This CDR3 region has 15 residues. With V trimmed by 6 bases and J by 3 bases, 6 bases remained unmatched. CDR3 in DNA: TGTGCCAGCAGCTCGGACAGGGGGGTGACAGATACGCAGTATTTT. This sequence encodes CASSSDRGVTDTQYF. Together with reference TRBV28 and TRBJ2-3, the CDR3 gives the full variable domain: DVKVTQSSRYLVKRTGEKVFLECVQDMDHENMFWYRQDPGLGLRLIYFSYDVKMKEKGDIPEGYSVSREKKERFSLILESASTNQTSMYLCASSSDRGVTDTQYFGPGTRLTVL.

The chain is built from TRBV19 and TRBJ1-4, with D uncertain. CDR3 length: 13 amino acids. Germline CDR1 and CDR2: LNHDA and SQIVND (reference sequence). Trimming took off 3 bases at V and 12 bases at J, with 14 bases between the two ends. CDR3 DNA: TGTGCCAGTAGTATGCAACCTGGCGGGGAACTGTTTTTT. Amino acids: CASSMQPGGELFF.

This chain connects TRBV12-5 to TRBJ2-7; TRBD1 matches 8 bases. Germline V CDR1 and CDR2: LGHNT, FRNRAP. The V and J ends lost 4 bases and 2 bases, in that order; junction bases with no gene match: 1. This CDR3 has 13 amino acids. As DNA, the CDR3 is TGTGCTAGTGGTTCGGGACAGGCCTACGAGCAGTACTTC. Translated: CASGSGQAYEQYF.

CDR3 amino acids: CASSVRPETQYF. In DNA form, the CDR3 reads TGTGCCAGCAGTGTTAGGCCCGAGACCCAGTACTTC. The chain has TRBV2 and TRBJ2-5; D ambiguous. Trimming pared 4 bases from V and 5 bases from J, leaving 8 bases between. Germline lookup yields CDR1 SNHLY and CDR2 FYNNEI. There are 12 residues in the CDR3.

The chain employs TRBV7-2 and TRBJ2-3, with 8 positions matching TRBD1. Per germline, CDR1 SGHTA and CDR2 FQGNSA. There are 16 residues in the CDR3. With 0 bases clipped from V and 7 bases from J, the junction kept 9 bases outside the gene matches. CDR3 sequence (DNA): TGTGCCAGCAGCTTAGCTCCGGGACAGGTTAGGAATACGCAGTATTTT. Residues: CASSLAPGQVRNTQYF.

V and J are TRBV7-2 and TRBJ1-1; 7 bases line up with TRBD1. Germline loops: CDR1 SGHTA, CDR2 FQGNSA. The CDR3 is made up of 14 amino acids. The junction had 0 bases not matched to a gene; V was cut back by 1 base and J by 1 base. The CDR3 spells CASSLDRGNTEAFF. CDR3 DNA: TGTGCCAGCAGCTTAGACAGGGGGAACACTGAAGCTTTCTTT.

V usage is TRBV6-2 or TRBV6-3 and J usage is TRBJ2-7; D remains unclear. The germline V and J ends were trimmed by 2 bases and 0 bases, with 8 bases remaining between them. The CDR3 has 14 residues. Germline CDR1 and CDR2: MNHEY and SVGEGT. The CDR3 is CASSYKPSSYEQYF. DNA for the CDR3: TGTGCCAGCAGTTACAAGCCTAGCTCCTACGAGCAGTACTTC.

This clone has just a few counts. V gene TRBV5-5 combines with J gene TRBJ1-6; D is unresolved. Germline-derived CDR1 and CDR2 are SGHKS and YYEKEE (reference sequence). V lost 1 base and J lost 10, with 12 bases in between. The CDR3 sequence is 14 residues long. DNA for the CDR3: TGTGCCAGCAGCTTGCGCCCAAATCCCTCACCCCTCCACTTT. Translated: CASSLRPNPSPLHF.

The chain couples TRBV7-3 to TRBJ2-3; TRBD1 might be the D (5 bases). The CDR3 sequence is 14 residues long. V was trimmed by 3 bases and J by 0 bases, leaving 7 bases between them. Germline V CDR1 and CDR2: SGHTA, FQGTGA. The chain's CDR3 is CASSLGRSTDTQYF. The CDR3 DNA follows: TGTGCCAGCAGCTTGGGGCGGAGCACAGATACGCAGTATTTT.

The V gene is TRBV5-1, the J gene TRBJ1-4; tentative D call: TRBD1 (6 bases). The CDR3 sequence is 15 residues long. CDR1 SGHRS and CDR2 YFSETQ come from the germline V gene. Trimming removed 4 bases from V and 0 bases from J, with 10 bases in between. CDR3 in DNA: TGCGCCAGCAGCCGGGGGGGCGCAACTAATGAAAAACTGTTTTTT. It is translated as CASSRGGATNEKLFF. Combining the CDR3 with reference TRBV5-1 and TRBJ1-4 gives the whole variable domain KAGVTQTPRYLIKTRGQQVTLSCSPISGHRSVSWYQQTPGQGLQFLFEYFSETQRNKGNFPGRFSGRQFSNSRSEMNVSTLELGDSALYLCASSRGGATNEKLFFGSGTQLSVL.

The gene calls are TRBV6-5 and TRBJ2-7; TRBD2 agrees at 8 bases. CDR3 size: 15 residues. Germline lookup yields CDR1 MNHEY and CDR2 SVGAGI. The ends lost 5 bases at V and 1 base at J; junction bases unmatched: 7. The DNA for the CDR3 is TGTGCCAGCAGTCCTCGGGGGGGCCGATCCTACGAGCAGTACTTC. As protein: CASSPRGGRSYEQYF.

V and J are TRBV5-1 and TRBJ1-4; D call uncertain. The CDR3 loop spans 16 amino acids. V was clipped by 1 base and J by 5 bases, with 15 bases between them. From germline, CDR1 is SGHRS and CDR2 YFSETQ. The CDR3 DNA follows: TGCGCCAGCAGCTTGCTGGGCAGGACTACCAATGAAAAACTGTTTTTT. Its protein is CASSLLGRTTNEKLFF.

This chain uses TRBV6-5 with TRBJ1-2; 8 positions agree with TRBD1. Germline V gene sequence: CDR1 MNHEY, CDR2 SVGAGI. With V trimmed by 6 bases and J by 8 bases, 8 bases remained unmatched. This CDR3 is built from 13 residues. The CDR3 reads CASRGQAAGGYTF. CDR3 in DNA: TGTGCCAGCAGGGGACAGGCGGCGGGAGGCTACACCTTC.

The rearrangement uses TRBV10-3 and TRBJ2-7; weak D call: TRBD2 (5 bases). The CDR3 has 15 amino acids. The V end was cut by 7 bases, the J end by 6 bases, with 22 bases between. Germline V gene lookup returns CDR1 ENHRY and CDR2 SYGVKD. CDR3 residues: CAITRTGDLGGEQYF. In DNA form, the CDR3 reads TGTGCCATCACCCGAACGGGTGACTTAGGAGGCGAGCAGTACTTC.

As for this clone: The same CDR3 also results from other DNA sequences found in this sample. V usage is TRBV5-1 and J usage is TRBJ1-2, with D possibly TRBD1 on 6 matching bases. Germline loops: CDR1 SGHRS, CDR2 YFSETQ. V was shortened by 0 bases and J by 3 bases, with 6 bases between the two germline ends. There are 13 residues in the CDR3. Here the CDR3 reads CASSLAGDYGYTF. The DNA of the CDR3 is TGCGCCAGCAGCTTGGCAGGGGACTATGGCTACACCTTC. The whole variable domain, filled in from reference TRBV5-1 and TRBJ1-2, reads KAGVTQTPRYLIKTRGQQVTLSCSPISGHRSVSWYQQTPGQGLQFLFEYFSETQRNKGNFPGRFSGRQFSNSRSEMNVSTLELGDSALYLCASSLAGDYGYTFGSGTRLTVV.

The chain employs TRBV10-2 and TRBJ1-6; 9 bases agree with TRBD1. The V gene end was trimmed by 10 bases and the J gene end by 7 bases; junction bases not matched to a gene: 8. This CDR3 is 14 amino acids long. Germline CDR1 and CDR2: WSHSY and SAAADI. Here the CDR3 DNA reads TGCGCCACCCGGGGACAGGGCCAGAATTCACCCCTCCACTTT. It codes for CATRGQGQNSPLHF.

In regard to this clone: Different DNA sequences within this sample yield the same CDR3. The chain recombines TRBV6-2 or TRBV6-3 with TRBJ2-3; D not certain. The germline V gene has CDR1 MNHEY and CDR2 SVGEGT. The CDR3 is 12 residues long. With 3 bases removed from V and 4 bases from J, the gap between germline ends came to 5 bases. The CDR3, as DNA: TGTGCCAGCAGTTATGTGGCAGATACGCAGTATTTT. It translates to CASSYVADTQYF.

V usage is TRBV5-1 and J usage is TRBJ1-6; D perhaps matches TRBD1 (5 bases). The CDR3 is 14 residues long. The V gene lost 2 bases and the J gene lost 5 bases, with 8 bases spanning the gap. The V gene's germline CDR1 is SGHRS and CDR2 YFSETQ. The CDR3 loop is CASSFGGDNSPLHF. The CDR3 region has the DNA TGCGCCAGCAGCTTTGGGGGGGATAATTCACCCCTCCACTTT. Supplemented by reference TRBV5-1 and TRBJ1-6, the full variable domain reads KAGVTQTPRYLIKTRGQQVTLSCSPISGHRSVSWYQQTPGQGLQFLFEYFSETQRNKGNFPGRFSGRQFSNSRSEMNVSTLELGDSALYLCASSFGGDNSPLHFGNGTRLTVT.

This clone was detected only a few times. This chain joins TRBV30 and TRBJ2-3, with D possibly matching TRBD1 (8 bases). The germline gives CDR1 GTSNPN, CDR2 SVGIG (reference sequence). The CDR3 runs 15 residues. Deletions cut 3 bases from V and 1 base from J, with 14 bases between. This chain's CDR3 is CAWRRTGGGTDTQYF. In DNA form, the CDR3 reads TGTGCCTGGAGGAGAACAGGGGGGGGCACAGATACGCAGTATTTT. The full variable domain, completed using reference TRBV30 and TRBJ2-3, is SQTIHQWPATLVQPVGSPLSLECTVEGTSNPNLYWYRQAAGRGLQLLFYSVGIGQISSEVPQNLSASRPQDRQFILSSKKLLLSDSGFYLCAWRRTGGGTDTQYFGPGTRLTVL.

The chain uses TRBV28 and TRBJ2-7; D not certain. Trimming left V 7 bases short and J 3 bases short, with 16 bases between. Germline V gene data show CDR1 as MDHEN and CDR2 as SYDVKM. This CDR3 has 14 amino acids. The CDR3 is CASTPPGEFYEQYF. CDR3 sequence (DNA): TGTGCCAGCACCCCCCCTGGGGAATTCTACGAGCAGTACTTC.

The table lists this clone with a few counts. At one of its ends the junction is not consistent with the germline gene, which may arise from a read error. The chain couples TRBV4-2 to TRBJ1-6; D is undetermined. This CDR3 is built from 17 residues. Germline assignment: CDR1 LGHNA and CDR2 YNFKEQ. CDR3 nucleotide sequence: TGTGCCAGCAGCCAACAGAAACCGGGCTCCTATCATTCACCCCTCCACTTT. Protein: CASSQQKPGSYHSPLHF.

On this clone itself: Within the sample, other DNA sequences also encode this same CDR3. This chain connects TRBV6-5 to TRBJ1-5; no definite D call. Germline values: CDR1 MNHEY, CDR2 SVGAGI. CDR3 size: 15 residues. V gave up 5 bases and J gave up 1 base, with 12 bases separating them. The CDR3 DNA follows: TGTGCCAGCAGTCGTAATCGAGAGAGCAATCAGCCCCAGCATTTT. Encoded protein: CASSRNRESNQPQHF.

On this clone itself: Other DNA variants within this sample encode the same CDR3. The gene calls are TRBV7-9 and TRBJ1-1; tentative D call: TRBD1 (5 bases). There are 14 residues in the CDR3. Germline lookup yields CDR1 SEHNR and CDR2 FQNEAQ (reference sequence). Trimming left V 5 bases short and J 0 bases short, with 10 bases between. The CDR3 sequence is CASSPGRMNTEAFF. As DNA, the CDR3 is TGTGCCAGCAGCCCGGGACGGATGAACACTGAAGCTTTCTTT.

The CDR3 DNA reads TGTGCCAGCAGCTACATGGACAGGGGTCATGTTGGCTCTGGAAACACCATATATTTT. Translated: CASSYMDRGHVGSGNTIYF. V gene TRBV7-9 combines with J gene TRBJ1-3; 9 bases are shared with TRBD1. V shed 4 bases and J 0 bases; nucleotides not matched to a gene: 13. The length of the CDR3 is 19 residues. CDR1 and CDR2 from the germline V gene are SEHNR and FQNEAQ (reference sequence). Full variable domain (rest looked up from reference TRBV7-9 and TRBJ1-3): DTGVSQNPRHKITKRGQNVTFRCDPISEHNRLYWYRQTLGQGPEFLTYFQNEAQLEKSRLLSDRFSAERPKGSFSTLEIQRTEQGDSAMYLCASSYMDRGHVGSGNTIYFGEGSWLTVV.